This record concerns one T cell receptor beta chain sequence. V shed 0 bases and J shed 2 bases, with 14 bases lying between them. CDR1 and CDR2 from the germline V gene are MNHEY and SVGAGI. The CDR3 length is 16 residues. The sample belongs to a study of shared clonotypes between healthy human individuals. Produced via immunoSEQ multiplex PCR; TCRdb's table is partial and in-frame only. The sample lists 2 million to 2.5 million clones, roughly 94% seen once, with 0.1% to 0.15% in the top ten. Sequenced: naive CD4+ T cells sorted from blood. Subset noted: CD45RA+ positively selected. The chain carries TRBV6-5 and TRBJ2-7; tentative D call: TRBD1 (7 bases). This clonotype was obtained from a man younger than 30 in good health. Here the CDR3 reads CASSYSGRGVAYEQYF. CDR3 sequence (DNA): TGTGCCAGCAGTTACTCAGGCAGGGGGGTTGCCTACGAGCAGTACTTC.